The T cell receptor (beta chain) under discussion was sequenced for a study of T cell responses to AZD1222 COVID-19 vaccine. This clone was observed a handful of times. Its antigen is unidentified. Sequenced by immunoSEQ multiplex PCR; TCRdb stores in-frame clones only, minus some. The repertoire holds around 110,000 clones, with 90% as singletons. Whole-study results and caveats: With dominance at 160-218 and 743-854, vaccine-associated CD4 TCRs spanned spike. Close to half of all spike-specific TCRs reportedly target regions of the variants that are unmutated. The sample set comprised mostly white British donors with more females, and clonal diversity was possibly underestimated.

V gave up 4 bases and J gave up 0 bases, with 10 bases separating them. The germline V gene encodes CDR1 MNHEY and CDR2 SVGEGT. The CDR3 covers 16 residues. The sequence derives from an adult who received the AZD1222 COVID-19 vaccine. The sample was peripheral blood, taken 28 days after the second AZD1222 dose. This chain joins TRBV6-2 or TRBV6-3 and TRBJ1-6, with a tentative D call TRBD1 (5 bases). CDR3 nucleotide sequence: TGTGCCAGCAGTTGGGAGGGGAGCTCCTATAATTCACCCCTCCACTTT. It translates to CASSWEGSSYNSPLHF.